This TCR beta chain was recovered during a study of blood T cell repertoires in COVID-19. Participants, about 18 to 100 years old, spanned around 25 US areas. Recovery meant two consecutive negative NP/OP PCR tests, professional clearance, or resolved symptoms. Per the original methods: Reference gene primers were amplified, and this amplification served to estimate nucleated cell counts. Produced via immunoSEQ multiplex PCR; TCRdb's table is partial and in-frame only. The V and J calls and the clone size are those of that table, but D and trimming were determined from the DNA. The sample gives under 300,000 clones, just under 90% of which show up once; approximately 2% is in the top ten. Per the germline V gene, CDR1 is ENHRY and CDR2 is SYGVKD. The germline V and J ends were trimmed by 0 bases and 4 bases, with 9 bases remaining between them. The CDR3 length is 14 residues.

This sequence joins TRBV10-3 and TRBJ1-1; TRBD1 is a possible D gene (5 bases). This clonotype originated in a woman in her sixties who had recovered from COVID-19. Sequenced material: PBMCs or T cells enriched from blood (not recorded which). The CDR3 region is CAISESIRATEAFF. CDR3 DNA: TGTGCCATCAGTGAGTCGATCAGGGCCACTGAAGCTTTCTTT.